Described below is a single T cell receptor beta chain sequence and its context. These data belong to a study of T cells in tumors after PD-1 blockade. Study-wide context: Excluded were patients with checkpoint blockade, immunosuppressants, or radiotherapy or other anti-cancer therapy within 4 weeks. Either cemiplimab 350 mg every 2 weeks or pembrolizumab 200 mg every 3 weeks was given.

CDR3 length equals 14 residues. With 1 base removed from V and 4 bases from J, the gap between germline ends came to 10 bases. CDR1 is SEHNR and CDR2 is FQNEAQ in the germline V gene (reference sequence). Tumor or blood genomic DNA was sequenced, with inputs of about 600 ng to 6,500 ng. Measured with immunoSEQ multiplex PCR; TCRdb has only the in-frame clones, and not every one. The sample has tens of thousands of clones; approximately 79% are singletons. This sequence joins TRBV7-9 and TRBJ2-5; D may be TRBD1 (6 bases). Material: PBMCs, obtained after anti-PD-1 treatment. The TCR originated in a human donor with basal cell carcinoma. CDR3 in amino acids: CASSLVAGVETQYF. Written as DNA, the CDR3 is TGTGCCAGCAGCTTAGTAGCAGGGGTAGAGACCCAGTACTTC.